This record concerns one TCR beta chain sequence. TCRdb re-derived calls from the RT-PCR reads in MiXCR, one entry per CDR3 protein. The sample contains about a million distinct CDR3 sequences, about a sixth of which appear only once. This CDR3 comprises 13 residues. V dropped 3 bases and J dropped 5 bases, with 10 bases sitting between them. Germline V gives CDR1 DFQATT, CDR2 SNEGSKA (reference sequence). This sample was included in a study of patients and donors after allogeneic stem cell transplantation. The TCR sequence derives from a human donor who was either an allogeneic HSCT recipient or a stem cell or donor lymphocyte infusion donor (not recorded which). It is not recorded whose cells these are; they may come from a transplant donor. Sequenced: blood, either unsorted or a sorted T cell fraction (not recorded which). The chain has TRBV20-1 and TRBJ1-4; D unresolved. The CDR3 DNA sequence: TGCAGTGCTAGGACGGAGAACAATGAAAAACTGTTTTTT. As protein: CSARTENNEKLFF.